This T cell receptor (beta chain) was profiled in a study of shared clonotypes between healthy human individuals. Overall study context: Three plates each covered CD4 naive and memory; CD8 naive two, CD8 memory one.

With respect to this clone: The antigen is unknown.

Generated by immunoSEQ multiplex PCR, the TCRdb table keeps only in-frame clones and is missing some. The table lists about 380,000 clones, about 96% of them singletons. From germline, CDR1 is SQVTM and CDR2 ANQGSEA. The V and J ends lost 5 bases and 3 bases, in that order; junction bases with no gene match: 8. The CDR3 covers 14 residues. General study points: The naive CD4 repertoires of four donors were compared, and 5% to 6.5% of clonotypes were shared. In contrast to clonotypes shared by all four donors, non-shared clonotypes had lower generation probabilities.

The specimen was memory CD8+ T cells sorted from blood. Specified subset: CD45RO+ cells pooled with CCR7-negative TemRA cells. The source is a man aged 30 to 39 in good health. V is TRBV29-1 and J is TRBJ1-2; 8 nucleotides align to TRBD1. CDR3 in DNA: TGCAGCGTTTCAGACAGGGGCAGGGACTATGGCTACACCTTC. Its protein is CSVSDRGRDYGYTF.